This is a list of T cell receptor beta chains from one sample in a study of blood T cell repertoires in COVID-19. Measured with immunoSEQ multiplex PCR; TCRdb has only the in-frame clones, and not every one. The table shows about 200,000 clones, with 75% to 85% occurring only once. Sample: peripheral blood. Receptors originate from a human donor in a cohort sampled during active COVID-19. Each CDR3 is given with its conserved first and last residue. A D gene is named only where the DNA matches it firmly. Where a row states a size, it is once, few, many or the class of an expanded clone; other rows omit it.

TRBJ1-5 | once | TRBD1 | TRBV3-1/TRBV3-2 | TGTGCCAGCAGCCGAGGACAGGGGATAGCCCAGCATTTT | CASSRGQGIAQHF
TRBJ2-1 | few | NA | TRBV18 | TGTGCCAGCTCACCCGATCTAGCGAACTACAATGAGCAGTTCTTC | CASSPDLANYNEQFF
TRBJ2-1 | NA | TRBD2 | TRBV19 | TGTGCCAGTAGCCCCGAAGCGGGAGGGTTATACAATGAGCAGTTCTTC | CASSPEAGGLYNEQFF
TRBJ2-3 | few | NA | TRBV27 | TGTGCCAGCAATAAGGGAGGCTCAGATACGCAGTATTTT | CASNKGGSDTQYF
TRBJ2-3 | NA | NA | TRBV28 | TGTGCCAGCAGTCCCCCCTACACAGATACGCAGTATTTT | CASSPPYTDTQYF
TRBJ2-1 | NA | NA | TRBV7-2 | TGTGCCAGCAGCTCGGACAGTGGCTCCTACAATGAGCAGTTCTTC | CASSSDSGSYNEQFF
TRBJ1-5 | NA | NA | TRBV19 | TGTGCCAGTAGTAGGGCCGTTTATAGCAATCAGCCCCAGCATTTT | CASSRAVYSNQPQHF
TRBJ1-5 | NA | TRBD1 | TRBV30 | TGTGCCTGGAGTCCAGGGGGCGGCAATCAGCCCCAGCATTTT | CAWSPGGGNQPQHF
TRBJ1-6 | NA | NA | TRBV3-1/TRBV3-2 | TGTGCCAGCAGCCAAGCGGGTAATTCACCCCTCCACTTT | CASSQAGNSPLHF
TRBJ1-5 | NA | NA | TRBV19 | TGTGCCAGTCGTAGGACAGCCCATCAGCCCCAGCATTTT | CASRRTAHQPQHF
TRBJ2-2 | NA | TRBD2 | TRBV9 | TGTGCCAGCGGTTGGGTAGCGGGGGGCATCGGGGAGCTGTTTTTT | CASGWVAGGIGELFF